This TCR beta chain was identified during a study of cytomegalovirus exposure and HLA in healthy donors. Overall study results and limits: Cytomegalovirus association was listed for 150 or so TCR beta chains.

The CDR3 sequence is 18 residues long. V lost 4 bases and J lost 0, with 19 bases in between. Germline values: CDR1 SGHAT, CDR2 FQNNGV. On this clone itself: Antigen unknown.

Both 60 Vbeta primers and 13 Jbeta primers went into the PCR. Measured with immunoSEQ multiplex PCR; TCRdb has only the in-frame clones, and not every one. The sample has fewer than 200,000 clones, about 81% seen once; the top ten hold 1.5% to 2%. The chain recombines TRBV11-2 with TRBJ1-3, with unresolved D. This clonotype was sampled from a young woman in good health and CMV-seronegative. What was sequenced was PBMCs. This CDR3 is CASSSWLMGGNSGNTIYF. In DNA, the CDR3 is TGTGCCAGCAGCTCGTGGTTGATGGGAGGCAACTCTGGAAACACCATATATTTT.